One and the same sample provided the 2 T cell receptor beta chains below, sequenced in a study of blood T cell repertoires in COVID-19. The table came from immunoSEQ multiplex PCR; TCRdb's copy has only in-frame clones and leaves some out. The sample yields around 87,000 clones, 85% to 90% seen once. The specimen sequenced was peripheral blood. All receptors come from a human donor with active COVID-19. The donor label of this sample is uncertain.

CDR3 sequence reads: CASSTRPGNEQFF. CDR3 in DNA: TGTGCCAGCAGCACCCGGCCGGGCAATGAGCAGTTCTTC. The chain uses TRBV11-2 and TRBJ2-1; D is unresolved. V was shortened by 5 bases and J by 6 bases, with 11 bases between the two germline ends. This CDR3 is 13 amino acids long. From germline, CDR1 is SGHAT and CDR2 FQNNGV.

V and J are TRBV10-2 and TRBJ1-3, with a tentative D call TRBD1 (5 bases). Trimming removed 5 bases from V and 4 bases from J, with 12 bases in between. CDR1 and CDR2 (germline): WSHSY, SAAADI. The CDR3 sequence is 14 residues long. CDR3 sequence: CASSPQGFGNTIYF. CDR3 in DNA: TGCGCCAGCAGTCCTCAGGGTTTCGGAAACACCATATATTTT.